The 20 T cell receptor beta chains below were found in one sample sequenced in a study of control samples from healthy donors and cancer patients. Profiling relied on immunoSEQ multiplex PCR, and the TCRdb table lists in-frame clones only, not all of them. The table lists about 180,000 clones, around 90% of them singletons. The material sequenced was blood. Receptors were obtained from a young man in good health.

This chain uses TRBV5-1 with TRBJ2-7; D may correspond to TRBD1 or TRBD2 (5 bases each). Trimming pared 4 bases from V and 4 bases from J, leaving 18 bases between. Per the germline V gene, CDR1 is SGHRS and CDR2 is YFSETQ. The CDR3 is made up of 15 amino acids. CDR3 loop: CASSQVGTSAYEQYF. The CDR3 DNA reads TGCGCCAGCAGCCAGGTGGGGACCTCCGCTTACGAGCAGTACTTC.

This clone was seen only a few times. This rearrangement joins TRBV2 to TRBJ1-2; weak D call: TRBD1 (5 bases). The CDR3 contains 14 residues. The germline V gene has CDR1 SNHLY and CDR2 FYNNEI. V dropped 6 bases and J dropped 0 bases, with 11 bases sitting between them. Here the CDR3 reads CASRRDGANYGYTF. In DNA, the CDR3 is TGTGCCAGCAGGCGGGACGGAGCTAACTATGGCTACACCTTC. The full variable domain, with the rest looked up from reference TRBV2 and TRBJ1-2, is EPEVTQTPSHQVTQMGQEVILRCVPISNHLYFYWYRQILGQKVEFLVSFYNNEISEKSEIFDDQFSVERPDGSNFTLKIRSTKLEDSAMYFCASRRDGANYGYTFGSGTRLTVV.

The chain joins TRBV11-2 to TRBJ2-7; D gene uncertain. Trimming removed 1 base at V and 7 bases at J, with 17 bases between. CDR3 size: 15 residues. Germline CDR1 is SGHAT and CDR2 is FQNNGV. The CDR3 DNA follows: TGTGCCAGCAGCTTAGGATATGGCAGCCCAAGGGAGCAGTACTTC. It translates to CASSLGYGSPREQYF.

The chain uses TRBV6-5 and TRBJ1-3, with D uncertain. CDR1 and CDR2 (germline): MNHEY, SVGAGI. CDR3 size: 13 residues. With 8 bases removed from V and 0 bases from J, the gap between germline ends came to 8 bases. The CDR3 sequence is CASHLNSGNTIYF. The DNA for the CDR3 is TGTGCCAGCCACTTGAACTCTGGAAACACCATATATTTT.

J is TRBJ1-1 and V is TRBV27, with a weak D call TRBD1 (5 bases). Germline V gene data show CDR1 as MNHEY and CDR2 as SMNVEV (reference sequence). CDR3 length equals 14 residues. The ends were cut back, 1 base at V and 1 base at J, with 7 bases in the middle. The CDR3 DNA reads as TGTGCCAGCAGTTTATGGGGGGGGAACACTGAAGCTTTCTTT. Translating it yields CASSLWGGNTEAFF.

V usage is TRBV11-2 and J usage is TRBJ2-2; weak D call: TRBD2 (6 bases). The V and J ends lost 5 bases and 3 bases respectively, with 22 bases between them. The CDR3 has 18 residues. Germline CDR1 reads SGHAT; CDR2 reads FQNNGV. The CDR3 reads CASSLAASGTLHTGELFF. The CDR3 DNA reads as TGTGCCAGCAGCCTCGCGGCGTCCGGGACTCTTCACACCGGGGAGCTGTTTTTT.

This clone was detected ten times or more. The CDR3 sequence is CASSQEILRTGDNQPQHF. CDR3 nucleotide sequence: TGCGCCAGCAGCCAAGAAATTCTCCGGACAGGGGACAATCAGCCCCAGCATTTT. V and J are TRBV4-1 and TRBJ1-5; 9 bases align to TRBD1. V lost 0 bases, J lost 3 bases, and 9 bases stayed unmatched. The germline gives CDR1 MGHRA, CDR2 YSYEKL. The CDR3 consists of 18 residues.

The gene calls are TRBV3-1 (or the pseudogene TRBV3-2) and TRBJ2-2; 12 positions match TRBD2. Germline V CDR1 and CDR2: LGHDT, YNNKEL (reference sequence). The V gene end was trimmed by 4 bases and the J gene end by 4 bases; junction bases not matched to a gene: 1. The CDR3 has 15 amino acids. DNA of the CDR3: TGTGCCAGCAGCCGACTAGCGGGGGTCACCGGGGAGCTGTTTTTT. As protein: CASSRLAGVTGELFF.

This chain uses TRBV4-2 with TRBJ2-5; D gene ambiguous. The CDR3 sequence is 16 residues long. With 5 bases removed from V and 5 bases from J, the gap between germline ends came to 21 bases. Germline lookup yields CDR1 LGHNA and CDR2 YNFKEQ. The CDR3: CASSNPSTGPKETQYF. The DNA of the CDR3 is TGTGCCAGCAGCAATCCATCCACCGGGCCTAAGGAGACCCAGTACTTC.

V is TRBV19 and J is TRBJ2-1; 10 nucleotides agree with TRBD2. The CDR3 totals 19 residues. Germline CDR1 and CDR2: LNHDA and SQIVND (reference sequence). With 5 bases clipped from V and 1 base from J, the junction kept 14 bases outside the gene matches. CDR3 in amino acids: CASSLTDRASGSSYNEQFF. The CDR3 DNA sequence: TGTGCCAGTAGTCTAACGGACAGGGCTAGCGGGAGTTCCTACAATGAGCAGTTCTTC.

The chain recombines TRBV7-2 with TRBJ1-2, with TRBD1 identical over 7 bases. The CDR3 sequence is 12 residues long. Germline lookup yields CDR1 SGHTA and CDR2 FQGNSA. The junction had 3 bases not matched to a gene; V was cut back by 3 bases and J by 8 bases. The DNA of the CDR3 is TGTGCCAGCAGCTTCTACAGGGGAGGCTACACCTTC. It yields the protein CASSFYRGGYTF. Filled out from reference TRBV7-2 and TRBJ1-2, the complete variable domain reads GAGVSQSPSNKVTEKGKDVELRCDPISGHTALYWYRQSLGQGLEFLIYFQGNSAPDKSGLPSDRFSAERTGGSVSTLTIQRTQQEDSAVYLCASSFYRGGYTFGSGTRLTVV.

This chain joins TRBV4-2 and TRBJ1-5; maybe TRBD1 (5 bases). The CDR3 has 14 amino acids. Germline V CDR1 and CDR2: LGHNA, YNFKEQ. Trimming cost V 1 base and J 4 bases, with 8 bases left between them. CDR3 sequence: CASSQGQSNQPQHF. The DNA for the CDR3 is TGTGCCAGCAGCCAAGGACAGTCGAATCAGCCCCAGCATTTT.

The rearrangement uses TRBV4-1 and TRBJ1-2; 9 bases fit TRBD1. Germline CDR1 reads MGHRA; CDR2 reads YSYEKL. V shed 1 base and J 4 bases; nucleotides not matched to a gene: 4. The CDR3 has 15 residues. The CDR3 sequence is CASSQGGQGIYGYTF. The CDR3 nucleotides read TGCGCCAGCAGCCAAGGGGGACAGGGTATCTATGGCTACACCTTC.

V usage is TRBV7-2 and J usage is TRBJ1-5; no reliable D call. Between the trimmed V and J ends, which lost 8 bases and 0 bases, there was a span of 11 bases. This CDR3 region has 14 residues. Germline V gives CDR1 SGHTA, CDR2 FQGNSA. The CDR3 coding sequence is TGTGCCAGCCTCTCGGGTAATAGCAATCAGCCCCAGCATTTT. Translation gives CASLSGNSNQPQHF.

V and J are TRBV27 and TRBJ2-4; either TRBD1 or TRBD2 may supply D (5 bases each). CDR3 length: 16 residues. Trimming cost V 4 bases and J 1 base, with 14 bases left between them. Germline V gives CDR1 MNHEY, CDR2 SMNVEV (reference sequence). CDR3 amino acids: CASSSPGRDAKNIQYF. The CDR3 DNA is TGTGCCAGCAGTTCCCCCGGCAGGGACGCCAAAAACATTCAGTACTTC.

V usage is TRBV14 and J usage is TRBJ2-3; D unresolved. V lost 1 base, J lost 2 bases, and 4 bases lay in between. The CDR3 extends over 13 amino acids. Per germline, CDR1 SGHDN and CDR2 FVKESK. CDR3 in DNA: TGTGCCAGCAGCCAAGTATACACAGATACGCAGTATTTT. Its protein is CASSQVYTDTQYF. The full variable domain, with the rest looked up from reference TRBV14 and TRBJ2-3, is EAGVTQFPSHSVIEKGQTVTLRCDPISGHDNLYWYRRVMGKEIKFLLHFVKESKQDESGMPNNRFLAERTGGTYSTLKVQPAELEDSGVYFCASSQVYTDTQYFGPGTRLTVL.

The CDR3 DNA follows: TGTGCCAGCAGCTTGGGATTTCAAAGCGCAGATACGCAGTATTTT. Its translation is CASSLGFQSADTQYF. J is TRBJ2-3 and V is TRBV5-4; D not certain. Germline V gene lookup returns CDR1 SGHNT and CDR2 YYREEE (reference sequence). V lost 0 bases, J lost 4 bases, and 12 bases lay in between. The CDR3 is made up of 15 amino acids.

The chain employs TRBV7-8 and TRBJ1-2; D is ambiguous. From germline, CDR1 is SGHVS and CDR2 FQNEAQ. This CDR3 contains 12 residues. Trimming stripped 6 bases from V and 4 bases from J, with 9 bases between. CDR3 sequence: CASSDRRYGYTF. The CDR3 bases are TGTGCCAGCAGTGACCGTCGCTATGGCTACACCTTC. Looking up the rest from reference TRBV7-8 and TRBJ1-2 gives the full variable domain: GAGVSQSPRYKVAKRGQDVALRCDPISGHVSLFWYQQALGQGPEFLTYFQNEAQLDKSGLPSDRFFAERPEGSVSTLKIQRTQQEDSAVYLCASSDRRYGYTFGSGTRLTVV.

The rearrangement links TRBV10-3 to TRBJ2-5, with a tentative D call TRBD2 (6 bases). V was clipped by 11 bases and J by 9 bases, with 22 bases between them. Germline CDR1 and CDR2: ENHRY and SYGVKD. This CDR3 is 13 amino acids long. The CDR3 protein is CASHKGGGGAQYF. CDR3 DNA: TGTGCCTCCCATAAGGGCGGCGGCGGGGCCCAGTACTTC.

The table lists this clone with a count of one. The chain has TRBV30 and TRBJ1-6; D not certain. This CDR3 spans 15 amino acids. V gave up 1 base and J gave up 0 bases, with 7 bases separating them. Germline V gene sequence: CDR1 GTSNPN, CDR2 SVGIG (reference sequence). The CDR3 here is CAWSGTSSYNSPLHF. CDR3 sequence (DNA): TGTGCCTGGAGTGGGACGAGCTCCTATAATTCACCCCTCCACTTT.